Below, one T cell receptor (beta chain) is given with its context. The data are from a study of blood T cell repertoires in COVID-19. Study-wide context: There were acute and convalescent COVID-19 samples, and they came from the United States, Italy and Spain. T cells, B-cell-depleted T cells, or PBMCs provided the cDNA or gDNA that served as material.

The CDR3 is 14 residues long. V lost 2 bases and J lost 7, with 16 bases in between. Germline-derived CDR1 and CDR2 are GTSNPN and SVGIG (reference sequence). This table comes from immunoSEQ multiplex PCR, and its TCRdb copy is limited to in-frame clones, with some not included. The data hold approximately 84,000 clones, with almost 90% observed a single time. The V call is TRBV30, the J call TRBJ2-3, with a possible D match to TRBD1 (5 bases). The clonotype was recovered from a human donor with active COVID-19. The donor label of this sample is uncertain. Sequenced material: peripheral blood. The CDR3 bases are TGTGCCTGGAGTACCCGGGCAGGGTCAAATACGCAGTATTTT. Its protein product is CAWSTRAGSNTQYF.